These 32 T cell receptor beta chains share one sample of origin, sequenced in a study of blood T cell repertoires in COVID-19. Repertoires were generated with immunoSEQ multiplex PCR, while TCRdb's copy carries only in-frame clones and drops some. This table holds more than 110,000 clones, roughly 80% found once. Sequencing was performed on peripheral blood. The receptors here all came from a woman older than 75 in a cohort sampled during active or convalescent COVID-19.

The CDR3 DNA is TGCGCCACCGGGACAGGGGCCAATGGCTACACCTTC. Protein product: CATGTGANGYTF. The chain joins TRBV5-1 to TRBJ1-2, with TRBD1 matching over 10 bases. This CDR3 is 12 amino acids long. The J segment lost 6 bases and the V segment lost 9 bases, leaving 5 bases of the junction unmatched. Germline-derived CDR1 and CDR2 are SGHRS and YFSETQ.

The chain has TRBV5-1 and TRBJ1-2; 7 nucleotides line up with TRBD1. Per the germline V gene, CDR1 is SGHRS and CDR2 is YFSETQ. CDR3 length: 13 residues. Germline trimming cut 4 bases from V and 4 bases from J; bases unmatched to any gene: 4. CDR3 protein: CASSQTGVYGYTF. As DNA, the CDR3 is TGCGCCAGCAGCCAAACAGGGGTCTATGGCTACACCTTC.

This clone was observed a single time. The rearrangement joins TRBV18 to TRBJ2-3; 8 positions match TRBD1. This CDR3 has 14 amino acids. CDR1 KGHSH and CDR2 LQKENI come from the germline V gene. Losses at the gene ends were 3 bases for V and 1 base for J; bases not matched to a gene: 0. The CDR3 is CASSPDRGTDTQYF. CDR3 DNA: TGTGCCAGCTCACCGGACAGGGGCACAGATACGCAGTATTTT.

V gene TRBV7-2 combines with J gene TRBJ2-5, with 11 bases aligning to TRBD2. V lost 5 bases, J lost 5 bases, and 13 bases stayed unmatched. CDR1 is SGHTA and CDR2 is FQGNSA in the germline V gene. This CDR3 is built from 17 residues. CDR3 in DNA: TGTGCCAGCAGCCCTGCGGGTAGCGGGGGGGCCTGGGAGACCCAGTACTTC. Translation: CASSPAGSGGAWETQYF.

V usage is TRBV18 and J usage is TRBJ1-5, with D possibly TRBD1 on 6 matching bases. The CDR3 has 14 amino acids. CDR1 KGHSH and CDR2 LQKENI come from the germline V gene. V was shortened by 4 bases and J by 6 bases, with 13 bases between the two germline ends. The CDR3 region is CASSLYRVGQPQHF. DNA of the CDR3: TGTGCCAGCTCACTGTACAGGGTAGGTCAGCCCCAGCATTTT.

The chain recombines TRBV19 with TRBJ1-2; 9 nucleotides agree with TRBD1. The length of the CDR3 is 17 residues. Germline loops: CDR1 LNHDA, CDR2 SQIVND (reference sequence). The J segment lost 8 bases and the V segment lost 6 bases, leaving 19 bases of the junction unmatched. CDR3 protein: CASRSSAGRDREGGYTF. The CDR3 bases are TGTGCCAGTAGATCCAGCGCGGGTCGGGACAGGGAGGGCGGCTACACCTTC.

V usage is TRBV4-3 and J usage is TRBJ2-2; 9 bases are shared with TRBD2. CDR1 and CDR2 (germline): LGHNA, YSLEER. The CDR3 length is 14 residues. The V gene end was trimmed by 10 bases and the J gene end by 0 bases; junction bases not matched to a gene: 3. In DNA, the CDR3 is TGCGCCACCCGGACTAGCGCGAACACCGGGGAGCTGTTTTTT. Protein: CATRTSANTGELFF.

This chain joins TRBV9 and TRBJ1-2; 8 bases map to TRBD1. Germline V gene lookup returns CDR1 SGDLS and CDR2 YYNGEE. The CDR3 length is 14 residues. After removal of 0 bases from V and 7 bases from J, the junction contained 5 bases not matched to a gene. This chain's CDR3 is CASSVDQGAPGYTF. The CDR3 bases are TGTGCCAGCAGCGTAGACCAGGGGGCTCCTGGCTACACCTTC.

The J gene is TRBJ2-1, the V gene TRBV5-1; 9 nucleotides match TRBD2. The germline V gene has CDR1 SGHRS and CDR2 YFSETQ. This CDR3 is 14 amino acids long. V shed 4 bases, J shed 4 bases, and the junction held 3 bases outside the gene matches. In nucleotides, the CDR3 is TGCGCCAGCAGCCGGAGCGGGGGGTACAATGAGCAGTTCTTC. This codes for CASSRSGGYNEQFF.

This clone was detected only once. The chain is built from TRBV7-9 and TRBJ2-5; a weak D match, TRBD1 (6 bases). Germline V gives CDR1 SEHNR, CDR2 FQNEAQ (reference sequence). Deletions cut 5 bases from V and 9 bases from J, with 22 bases between. This CDR3 is 15 amino acids long. CDR3 sequence (DNA): TGTGCCAGCAGCCGGGCCCGAGGACAGCTAAAAGCCCAGTACTTC. This gives the protein CASSRARGQLKAQYF.

The rearrangement links TRBV5-4 to TRBJ2-5; TRBD1 agrees at 7 bases. The CDR3 is 14 residues long. Germline V gene lookup returns CDR1 SGHNT and CDR2 YYREEE (reference sequence). Unmatched junction bases numbered 7, after V lost 4 bases and J lost 4 bases. The CDR3 DNA sequence: TGTGCCAGCAGCCAGGGACAGCAAGGAGAGACCCAGTACTTC. This codes for CASSQGQQGETQYF.

V usage is TRBV19 and J usage is TRBJ2-1; tentative D call: TRBD2 (5 bases). Germline-derived CDR1 and CDR2 are LNHDA and SQIVND (reference sequence). CDR3 length equals 15 residues. V shed 1 base and J shed 4 bases, with 11 bases lying between them. CDR3 loop: CASSIAWRAYNEQFF. The CDR3 DNA sequence: TGTGCCAGTAGTATAGCCTGGCGGGCGTACAATGAGCAGTTCTTC.

The gene calls are TRBV27 and TRBJ2-1; 10 nucleotides line up with TRBD2. This CDR3 is built from 18 residues. V shed 2 bases, J shed 1 base, and the junction held 8 bases outside the gene matches. CDR1 and CDR2 from the germline V gene are MNHEY and SMNVEV (reference sequence). CDR3 residues: CASSLRSGGARSYNEQFF. Here the CDR3 DNA reads TGTGCCAGCAGTTTACGGAGCGGGGGGGCGAGATCCTACAATGAGCAGTTCTTC.

The V and J genes are TRBV3-1 (or the pseudogene TRBV3-2) and TRBJ2-5, with D possibly matching TRBD1 (6 bases). Per the germline V gene, CDR1 is LGHDT and CDR2 is YNNKEL (reference sequence). The CDR3 spans 18 residues. Trimming took 0 bases from V and 3 from J, leaving 20 bases between them. The CDR3 coding sequence is TGTGCCAGCAGCCAAGATAGAGCGTCCGGACAGCGAGAAGAGACCCAGTACTTC. Translated: CASSQDRASGQREETQYF.

The gene calls are TRBV15 and TRBJ2-6, with D perhaps matching TRBD2 (6 bases). This CDR3 is built from 18 residues. Trimming cost V 1 base and J 3 bases, with 16 bases left between them. Germline V CDR1 and CDR2: LNHNV, YYDKDF (reference sequence). The CDR3 DNA sequence: TGTGCCACCAGCAGAGTCGGGGGATTCTTTAGTGGGGCCAACGTCCTGACTTTC. It specifies CATSRVGGFFSGANVLTF. Full variable domain (rest looked up from reference TRBV15 and TRBJ2-6): DAMVIQNPRYQVTQFGKPVTLSCSQTLNHNVMYWYQQKSSQAPKLLFHYYDKDFNNEADTPDNFQSRRPNTSFCFLDIRSPGLGDTAMYLCATSRVGGFFSGANVLTFGAGSRLTVL.

J is TRBJ2-4 and V is TRBV19; TRBD1 aligns across 10 bases. The CDR3 length is 14 residues. J was trimmed by 8 bases and V by 6 bases; bases with no gene match: 7. Germline V gives CDR1 LNHDA, CDR2 SQIVND (reference sequence). Here the CDR3 reads CASREGQGSDIQYF. DNA for the CDR3: TGTGCCAGTAGAGAGGGACAGGGGTCTGACATTCAGTACTTC.

The rearrangement uses TRBV30 and TRBJ2-7, with 9 positions matching TRBD2. The length of the CDR3 is 12 residues. The germline CDR1 and CDR2 sequences are GTSNPN and SVGIG (reference sequence). Germline trimming cut 3 bases from V and 5 bases from J; bases unmatched to any gene: 2. The CDR3 region is CAWSRGGDEQYF. CDR3 sequence (DNA): TGTGCCTGGAGCCGCGGGGGGGACGAGCAGTACTTC.

The V and J genes are TRBV7-9 and TRBJ1-1, with D unclear. CDR3 length equals 18 residues. The V end lost 2 bases, the J end lost 4 bases, and 23 bases lay between the germline ends. The germline V gene encodes CDR1 SEHNR and CDR2 FQNEAQ (reference sequence). CDR3 amino acids: CASSLSDSPGRYATEAFF. DNA for the CDR3: TGTGCCAGCAGCTTATCGGATTCCCCGGGGAGATACGCCACTGAAGCTTTCTTT.

The chain recombines TRBV11-2 with TRBJ1-4; D possibly corresponds to TRBD1 (6 bases). Trimming removed 1 base at V and 7 bases at J, with 13 bases between. The germline CDR1 and CDR2 sequences are SGHAT and FQNNGV. The CDR3 runs 15 residues. CDR3 protein: CASSLVGGRIEKLFF. DNA for the CDR3: TGTGCCAGCAGCTTAGTTGGGGGCAGGATTGAAAAACTGTTTTTT.

This clone turned up a few times. The chain carries TRBV5-8 and TRBJ2-2, with 7 bases that match TRBD2. The CDR3 has 14 amino acids. Germline V lookup: CDR1 SGHTS, CDR2 YDEGEE. With 1 base clipped from V and 6 bases from J, the junction kept 3 bases outside the gene matches. The CDR3 loop is CASSLRLAAGELFF. The CDR3 bases are TGTGCCAGCAGCTTGAGGCTAGCGGCCGGGGAGCTGTTTTTT.

The V gene is TRBV5-8, the J gene TRBJ2-1; D possibly corresponds to TRBD2 (7 bases). Germline V gene sequence: CDR1 SGHTS, CDR2 YDEGEE. The ends were cut back, 0 bases at V and 9 bases at J, with 16 bases in the middle. CDR3 size: 15 residues. The CDR3 region is CASSLEAGADFEQFF. For the CDR3, the DNA is TGTGCCAGCAGCTTGGAGGCGGGGGCCGATTTTGAGCAGTTCTTC.

This sequence joins TRBV21-1 and TRBJ1-2; the DNA was not used to check the table's D call, TRBD1. TRBV21-1 is classified as a pseudogene. The CDR3 is 11 amino acids. The CDR3: CASSPRGGYTF. The CDR3 DNA reads TGTGCCAGCAGCCCCAGGGGTGGCTACACCTTC.

The CDR3 nucleotides are TGTGCCAGCAGTCAACCCGACAGGGTATATACTGAAGCTTTCTTT. It encodes CASSQPDRVYTEAFF. The chain recombines TRBV6-6 with TRBJ1-1, with TRBD1 matching 7 bases. Germline values: CDR1 MNHNY, CDR2 SVGAGI (reference sequence). Trimming cost V 5 bases and J 5 bases; bases outside gene matches: 11. The CDR3 is 15 amino acids.

This rearrangement joins TRBV18 to TRBJ2-5, with 7 bases that match TRBD2. Trimming at V came to 6 bases and at J to 5 bases, leaving 12 bases not matched to a gene. Germline V CDR1 and CDR2: KGHSH, LQKENI. The CDR3 consists of 15 residues. The CDR3 reads CASSLTLATHETQYF. The CDR3 nucleotides are TGTGCCAGCTCCCTCACACTAGCGACTCATGAGACCCAGTACTTC.

CDR3: CASSLHNTDTQYF. For the CDR3, the DNA is TGCGCCAGCAGCTTGCACAACACAGATACGCAGTATTTT. This sequence joins TRBV5-1 and TRBJ2-3; D remains ambiguous. The V end lost 1 base, the J end lost 2 bases, and 5 bases lay between the germline ends. This CDR3 comprises 13 residues. The V gene's germline CDR1 is SGHRS and CDR2 YFSETQ.

In regard to this clone: An end of the junction differs from the germline gene, which may be a read error. V is TRBV20-1 and J is TRBJ2-2; D is perhaps TRBD2 (5 bases). Per the germline V gene, CDR1 is DFQATT and CDR2 is SNEGSKA (reference sequence). The CDR3 spans 13 residues. This chain's CDR3 is CSASPPEAGKLFF. The CDR3 DNA sequence: TGCAGTGCTAGTCCCCCCGAAGCCGGGAAGCTGTTTTTT.

V usage is TRBV9 and J usage is TRBJ2-3; a weak D match, TRBD1 (6 bases). The CDR3 covers 16 residues. Trimming took 0 bases from V and 2 from J, leaving 13 bases between them. Germline CDR1 is SGDLS and CDR2 is YYNGEE. The CDR3 loop reads CASSVAQGIFTDTQYF. For the CDR3, the DNA is TGTGCCAGCAGCGTAGCGCAGGGGATATTCACAGATACGCAGTATTTT.

For this clone: An end of the junction differs from the germline gene, which may be a read error. This chain uses TRBV18 with TRBJ2-3, with 7 nucleotides matching TRBD2. The germline V gene encodes CDR1 KGHSH and CDR2 LQKENI. The CDR3 covers 14 residues. This CDR3 reads CASAPGLRTDTQYF. DNA of the CDR3: TGTGCCAGCGCACCGGGACTACGTACAGATACGCAGTATTTT.

V gene TRBV7-2 combines with J gene TRBJ2-5, with D maybe TRBD2 (7 bases). V lost 4 bases and J lost 5, with 17 bases in between. Germline CDR1 reads SGHTA; CDR2 reads FQGNSA. CDR3 length: 15 residues. The CDR3 protein is CASSSNRGAGETQYF. In DNA, the CDR3 is TGTGCCAGCAGCTCCAACCGGGGGGCCGGGGAGACCCAGTACTTC.

The chain combines TRBV7-9 with TRBJ1-1; D ambiguous. Germline loops: CDR1 SEHNR, CDR2 FQNEAQ (reference sequence). The CDR3 is 11 residues long. Trimming shortened V by 4 bases and J by 3 bases, and 3 bases separated the two germline ends. CDR3 amino acids: CASSSYTEAFF. Written as DNA, the CDR3 is TGTGCCAGCAGCTCCTACACTGAAGCTTTCTTT.

The V gene is TRBV7-9, the J gene TRBJ2-7; 10 nucleotides match TRBD1. The CDR3 covers 14 residues. V was clipped by 3 bases and J by 5 bases; unmatched bases: 4. Germline CDR1 is SEHNR and CDR2 is FQNEAQ (reference sequence). CDR3 nucleotide sequence: TGTGCCAGCAGCTTGGACAGGGGGAACCACGAGCAGTACTTC. Amino acid sequence: CASSLDRGNHEQYF.

The V and J genes are TRBV10-3 and TRBJ1-1; 7 bases line up with TRBD1. Germline CDR1 ENHRY, CDR2 SYGVKD. V gave up 4 bases and J gave up 1 base; unmatched junction bases: 3. The CDR3 contains 14 residues. The CDR3 loop reads CAISVDRENTEAFF. CDR3 bases: TGTGCCATCAGTGTTGACAGGGAGAACACTGAAGCTTTCTTT.